This T cell receptor beta chain was identified during a study of T-cell memory formation after mild COVID-19. Study as a whole: TCR clusters mostly belonged to single donors.

Per the germline V gene, CDR1 is ENHRY and CDR2 is SYGVKD. This CDR3 contains 12 residues. V shed 6 bases, J shed 7 bases, and the junction held 5 bases outside the gene matches. Each CDR3 protein is one row after TCRdb ran MiXCR on the 5' RACE reads. Of roughly 450,000 distinct CDR3 sequences in the sample, about 20% were seen once. This clonotype was detected a few times. The V call is TRBV10-3, the J call TRBJ2-7; 8 bases line up with TRBD2. Sequencing used PBMCs or a T cell subset sorted from them (not recorded which). The receptor was derived from an adult woman who had mild COVID-19 (a few samples of this study predate the infection). Cell type and time point are not known. This CDR3 is CAIRPTSGEQYF. The CDR3 nucleotides read TGTGCCATCAGGCCCACTAGCGGAGAGCAGTACTTC.